This T cell receptor beta chain was profiled in a study of blood T cell repertoires in COVID-19. TCRdb's copy holds only in-frame clones and misses some; the assay was immunoSEQ multiplex PCR. Altogether about 47,000 clones are present, roughly four fifths being singletons, with the ten largest covering over 7%. The receptor comes from a man aged 55 to 70 with active COVID-19. Source material: peripheral blood.

The CDR3, as DNA: TGTGCCAGCAGCCATGCGGGGGGGCCGAGCGGGGAGCTGTTTTTT. Encoded protein: CASSHAGGPSGELFF. The chain has TRBV3-1 (or the pseudogene TRBV3-2) and TRBJ2-2; 9 positions match TRBD2. Per the germline V gene, CDR1 is LGHDT and CDR2 is YNNKEL (reference sequence). This CDR3 has 15 residues. The V segment lost 3 bases and the J segment 7 bases; nucleotides outside the gene matches: 6.